Shown below are 25 T cell receptor beta chains from a single sample sequenced in a study of cytomegalovirus exposure and HLA in healthy donors. Here immunoSEQ multiplex PCR was the method, and the copy in TCRdb shows in-frame clones only, minus some. The table records roughly 150,000 clones, 89% of them present only once. Sequencing was carried out using PBMCs. The receptor source for this set is a woman younger than 35 in good health and CMV-seropositive.

This clone was seen once. J is TRBJ1-1 and V is TRBV6-5; possible D gene TRBD1, 5 bases. There are 13 residues in the CDR3. Germline V gives CDR1 MNHEY, CDR2 SVGAGI. The germline V and J ends were trimmed by 6 bases and 1 base, with 9 bases remaining between them. The CDR3 DNA reads as TGTGCCAGCAGCCTTGGACAGAACACTGAAGCTTTCTTT. The encoded protein is CASSLGQNTEAFF.

The rearrangement links TRBV6-5 to TRBJ1-1; D possibly corresponds to TRBD1 (6 bases). CDR1 and CDR2 (germline): MNHEY, SVGAGI. The CDR3 extends over 15 amino acids. Trimming removed 6 bases from V and 1 base from J, with 15 bases in between. CDR3 amino acids: CASSLLGGQNTEAFF. CDR3 in DNA: TGTGCCAGCAGCCTACTAGGGGGACAGAACACTGAAGCTTTCTTT.

This rearrangement joins TRBV6-5 to TRBJ2-2, with D tentatively TRBD2 (5 bases). Germline V lookup: CDR1 MNHEY, CDR2 SVGAGI. The CDR3 is 15 amino acids. The V end was cut by 0 bases, the J end by 4 bases, with 9 bases between. The DNA of the CDR3 is TGTGCCAGCAGTTACTCTACTAGTATCACCGGGGAGCTGTTTTTT. Translated, it gives CASSYSTSITGELFF.

This chain links TRBV25-1 with TRBJ2-2; D might be TRBD2 (5 bases). V lost 5 bases to trimming and J lost 0 bases, with 10 bases between them. The germline V gene has CDR1 MGHDK and CDR2 SYGVNS. This CDR3 region has 15 residues. DNA of the CDR3: TGTGCCAGCAGTTATAGCGCCTCGAACACCGGGGAGCTGTTTTTT. This encodes CASSYSASNTGELFF.

The CDR3 here is CASSLRGRGVYNEQFF. CDR3 DNA: TGTGCCAGCAGCTTAAGGGGTCGGGGAGTCTACAATGAGCAGTTCTTC. The V call is TRBV7-3, the J call TRBJ2-1; D is possibly TRBD2 (5 bases). The CDR3 is 16 residues long. Per germline, CDR1 SGHTA and CDR2 FQGTGA. V lost 1 base, J lost 3 bases, and 13 bases lay in between.

The chain is built from TRBV11-1 and TRBJ2-7; D is possibly TRBD2 (6 bases). Germline assignment: CDR1 SGHAT and CDR2 FQDESV (reference sequence). V lost 4 bases to trimming and J lost 5 bases, with 12 bases between them. The CDR3 covers 13 residues. The CDR3 DNA reads TGTGCCAGCAGCTCCCGGGACTCGAACGAGCAGTACTTC. Residues: CASSSRDSNEQYF.

This chain links TRBV19 with TRBJ2-3; TRBD1 aligns across 7 bases. Trimming took 8 bases from V and 2 from J; bases not matched to a gene: 13. CDR3 length: 16 residues. Germline loops: CDR1 LNHDA, CDR2 SQIVND (reference sequence). The CDR3 region is CASRPWGTAYTDTQYF. The CDR3 DNA is TGTGCCAGTCGCCCTTGGGGGACAGCCTACACAGATACGCAGTATTTT.

This chain joins TRBV5-1 and TRBJ2-5; tentatively, D is TRBD2 (6 bases). Trimming removed 2 bases at V and 5 bases at J, with 10 bases between. The germline V gene encodes CDR1 SGHRS and CDR2 YFSETQ. The CDR3 extends over 13 amino acids. The DNA for the CDR3 is TGCGCCAGCAGCTTCCGGAGGGACGAGACCCAGTACTTC. The encoded protein is CASSFRRDETQYF.

This chain connects TRBV6-5 to TRBJ1-5; no firm D call. Trimming left V 6 bases short and J 3 bases short, with 12 bases between. Germline loops: CDR1 MNHEY, CDR2 SVGAGI. The CDR3 spans 14 residues. For the CDR3, the DNA is TGTGCCAGCAGCCGGGGAGGGAACAATCAGCCCCAGCATTTT. Encoded protein: CASSRGGNNQPQHF.

The rearrangement joins TRBV28 to TRBJ2-1; the match to TRBD2 covers 14 bases. Trimming cost V 5 bases and J 8 bases; bases outside gene matches: 8. Germline V gives CDR1 MDHEN, CDR2 SYDVKM. The CDR3 totals 16 residues. In DNA form, the CDR3 reads TGTGCCAGCAGTCTGCGGACTAGCGGGAGGAGTTATGAGCAGTTCTTC. Translation gives CASSLRTSGRSYEQFF.

The rearrangement joins TRBV9 to TRBJ2-7; a weak D match, TRBD1 (5 bases). This CDR3 is 14 amino acids long. V lost 4 bases and J lost 0, with 11 bases in between. Per the germline V gene, CDR1 is SGDLS and CDR2 is YYNGEE. CDR3 sequence: CASSPRDSSYEQYF. The CDR3 nucleotides read TGTGCCAGCAGCCCCAGGGATAGCTCCTACGAGCAGTACTTC.

This clone was found a few times. This rearrangement joins TRBV11-2 to TRBJ2-1; perhaps TRBD2 as D (6 bases). CDR3 size: 14 residues. Per germline, CDR1 SGHAT and CDR2 FQNNGV. Trimming removed 4 bases from V and 15 bases from J, with 22 bases in between. As DNA, the CDR3 is TGTGCCAGCAGCTCCGGCTTGAGGAGGGATTCATGGTTCTTC. This encodes CASSSGLRRDSWFF.

The chain employs TRBV27 and TRBJ1-1; D perhaps matches TRBD1 (5 bases). The V gene lost 8 bases and the J gene lost 11 bases, with 15 bases spanning the gap. This CDR3 comprises 11 residues. Germline V gene sequence: CDR1 MNHEY, CDR2 SMNVEV (reference sequence). The CDR3 DNA reads TGTGCCAGCTCAGCGCCAGGGCGGGCTTTCTTT. Protein product: CASSAPGRAFF.

This chain connects TRBV4-1 to TRBJ2-5; 13 nucleotides agree with TRBD2. The germline V gene encodes CDR1 MGHRA and CDR2 YSYEKL. Trimming at V came to 3 bases and at J to 4 bases, leaving 5 bases not matched to a gene. The CDR3 covers 16 residues. The CDR3 region is CASSHGLAGDGETQYF. The CDR3 nucleotides read TGCGCCAGCAGCCATGGACTAGCGGGAGATGGAGAGACCCAGTACTTC.

V usage is TRBV10-1 and J usage is TRBJ1-5; 8 bases are shared with TRBD1. The CDR3 runs to 14 residues. Germline CDR1 WNHNN, CDR2 SYGVQD (reference sequence). V shed 3 bases and J 6 bases; nucleotides not matched to a gene: 4. CDR3 in amino acids: CASSDGQGSQPQHF. For the CDR3, the DNA is TGCGCCAGCAGTGACGGACAGGGAAGTCAGCCCCAGCATTTT.

V usage is TRBV6-5 and J usage is TRBJ1-1, with D uncertain. Trimming took off 2 bases at V and 4 bases at J, with 14 bases between the two ends. The V gene's germline CDR1 is MNHEY and CDR2 SVGAGI. This CDR3 is built from 15 residues. CDR3 loop: CASSYPGVLGTEAFF. The CDR3 DNA follows: TGTGCCAGCAGTTACCCGGGAGTACTAGGCACTGAAGCTTTCTTT.

The chain recombines TRBV4-3 with TRBJ1-1, with TRBD1 matching over 9 bases. The V segment lost 2 bases and the J segment 10 bases; nucleotides outside the gene matches: 11. CDR1 and CDR2 (germline): LGHNA, YSLEER. The CDR3 spans 15 residues. The CDR3 DNA is TGCGCCAGCAGCCAAACCGGGACAGGGCTTTTGGTAGCTTTCTTT. Translation: CASSQTGTGLLVAFF.

The chain couples TRBV5-1 to TRBJ1-5; D is possibly TRBD1 (5 bases). The V end lost 2 bases, the J end lost 3 bases, and 12 bases lay between the germline ends. Germline V gives CDR1 SGHRS, CDR2 YFSETQ. The CDR3 loop spans 15 amino acids. CDR3: CASSLAGGFNQPQHF. The CDR3 bases are TGCGCCAGCAGCTTAGCGGGGGGGTTCAATCAGCCCCAGCATTTT. Looking up the rest from reference TRBV5-1 and TRBJ1-5 gives the full variable domain: KAGVTQTPRYLIKTRGQQVTLSCSPISGHRSVSWYQQTPGQGLQFLFEYFSETQRNKGNFPGRFSGRQFSNSRSEMNVSTLELGDSALYLCASSLAGGFNQPQHFGDGTRLSIL.

The CDR3 sequence is CSVSRAGGKETQYF. For the CDR3, the DNA is TGCAGCGTCTCCCGGGCGGGAGGGAAAGAGACCCAGTACTTC. The chain is built from TRBV29-1 and TRBJ2-5; 9 bases are shared with TRBD2. The CDR3 runs 14 residues. Germline assignment: CDR1 SQVTM and CDR2 ANQGSEA. V shed 6 bases, J shed 3 bases, and the junction held 8 bases outside the gene matches.

This clone was counted once. J is TRBJ1-1 and V is TRBV7-3, with 10 bases matching TRBD1. Germline assignment: CDR1 SGHTA and CDR2 FQGTGA. After removal of 5 bases from V and 1 base from J, the junction contained 4 bases not matched to a gene. The CDR3 spans 15 residues. CDR3 sequence reads: CASSPRQGANTEAFF. The CDR3 DNA sequence: TGTGCCAGCAGCCCCCGACAGGGGGCGAACACTGAAGCTTTCTTT. Full variable domain (outside the CDR3, taken from reference TRBV7-3 and TRBJ1-1): GAGVSQTPSNKVTEKGKYVELRCDPISGHTALYWYRQSLGQGPEFLIYFQGTGAADDSGLPNDRFFAVRPEGSVSTLKIQRTERGDSAVYLCASSPRQGANTEAFFGQGTRLTVV.

This chain links TRBV2 with TRBJ1-2, with D uncertain. The V end was cut by 11 bases, the J end by 8 bases, with 12 bases between. CDR1 SNHLY and CDR2 FYNNEI come from the germline V gene. The CDR3 extends over 10 amino acids. The CDR3 reads CACHWAGYTF. In nucleotides, the CDR3 is TGTGCCTGCCATTGGGCGGGCTACACCTTC.

The chain employs TRBV29-1 and TRBJ1-2; no reliable D call. The CDR3 has 13 amino acids. Germline CDR1 is SQVTM and CDR2 is ANQGSEA. Trimming removed 3 bases from V and 8 bases from J, with 16 bases in between. The CDR3, as DNA: TGCAGCGTTGATGGAGGGATCCTAAAAGGCTACACCTTC. Translated: CSVDGGILKGYTF.

The genes are TRBV5-6 and TRBJ2-1; TRBD2 aligns across 9 bases. The CDR3 contains 15 residues. Germline CDR1 reads SGHDT; CDR2 reads YYEEEE. V was clipped by 0 bases and J by 14 bases; unmatched bases: 12. The CDR3 here is CASSLALLAGEREFF. The CDR3 DNA reads TGTGCCAGCAGCTTGGCCTTACTAGCGGGCGAAAGGGAGTTCTTC.

The V call is TRBV7-9, the J call TRBJ1-5; TRBD1 is a possible D gene (6 bases). Germline V gene lookup returns CDR1 SEHNR and CDR2 FQNEAQ (reference sequence). This CDR3 region has 14 residues. V lost 5 bases and J 4 bases, leaving 12 bases between the germline ends. This chain's CDR3 is CASSLSTGNQPQHF. CDR3 nucleotides: TGTGCCAGCAGCCTCTCTACAGGGAATCAGCCCCAGCATTTT.

The V and J genes are TRBV4-3 and TRBJ2-3, with D possibly TRBD2 on 6 matching bases. Trimming pared 1 base from V and 0 bases from J, leaving 8 bases between. CDR1 and CDR2 from the germline V gene are LGHNA and YSLEER. CDR3 size: 15 residues. Written as DNA, the CDR3 is TGCGCCAGCAGCCAAGGAGCGGGTAGCACAGATACGCAGTATTTT. Translated, it gives CASSQGAGSTDTQYF.